This TCR beta chain was captured in a study of blood T cells in healthy people across ages. Trimming took 4 bases from V and 3 from J, leaving 16 bases between them. Germline loops: CDR1 LGHNA, CDR2 YSLEER. The CDR3 sequence is 15 residues long. Each individual donor underwent a draw of ten milliliters of peripheral blood. Concerning this clonotype itself: The antigen remains unidentified.

Overall study findings and caveats: A roughly linear fall in TCR beta diversity per million T cells was seen with increasing age.

PCR was performed a second time for about 7 to 12 cycles using a sample-barcoded 5' primer and a J-beta primer mix. Each cDNA molecule carried a tag from a template-switch adaptor that contained 12 random nucleotides. Sequencing yielded, for each sample, at least 3 million paired-end reads carrying CDR3. TCRdb called the 5' RACE reads again in MiXCR, with one record for every CDR3 protein. The sample has hundreds of thousands of distinct CDR3 sequences, 45% to 70% seen once. The source is a man aged 35-49 years in good health. This rearrangement joins TRBV4-3 to TRBJ2-7, with D possibly being TRBD2 (5 bases). The material sequenced was blood. The CDR3 sequence: CASSLEDAVNYEQYF. CDR3 bases: TGCGCCAGCAGCCTGGAGGATGCAGTAAACTACGAGCAGTACTTC.